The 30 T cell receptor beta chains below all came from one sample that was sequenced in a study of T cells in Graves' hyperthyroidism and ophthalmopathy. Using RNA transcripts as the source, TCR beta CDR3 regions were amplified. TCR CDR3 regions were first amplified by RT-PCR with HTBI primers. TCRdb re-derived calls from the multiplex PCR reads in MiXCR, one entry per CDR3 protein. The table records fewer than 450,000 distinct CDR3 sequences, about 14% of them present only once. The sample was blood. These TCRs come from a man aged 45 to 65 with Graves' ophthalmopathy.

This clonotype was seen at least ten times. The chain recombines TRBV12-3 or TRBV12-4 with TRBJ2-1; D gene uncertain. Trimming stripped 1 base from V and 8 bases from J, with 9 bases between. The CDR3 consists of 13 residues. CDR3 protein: CASSLGQADEQFF. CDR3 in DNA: TGTGCCAGCAGTTTAGGGCAGGCCGATGAGCAGTTCTTC.

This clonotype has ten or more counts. CDR3 sequence reads: CSAVPSGRTYEQYF. The CDR3 DNA sequence: TGCAGCGCCGTCCCTAGCGGGCGAACCTACGAGCAGTACTTC. The rearrangement links TRBV29-1 to TRBJ2-7, with 8 nucleotides matching TRBD2. V was pared by 7 bases and J by 2 bases, with 10 bases of the junction left unmatched. The CDR3 runs to 14 residues. Germline V gene data show CDR1 as SQVTM and CDR2 as ANQGSEA.

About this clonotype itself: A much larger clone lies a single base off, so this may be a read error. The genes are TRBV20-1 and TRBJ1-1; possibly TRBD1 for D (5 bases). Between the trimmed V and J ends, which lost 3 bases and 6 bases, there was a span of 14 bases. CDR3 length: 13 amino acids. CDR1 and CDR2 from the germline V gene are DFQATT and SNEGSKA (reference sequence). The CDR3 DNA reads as TGCAGTGCTAGTAAAGGGGCTGGCGCTGAAGCTTTCTTT. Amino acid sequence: CSASKGAGAEAFF.

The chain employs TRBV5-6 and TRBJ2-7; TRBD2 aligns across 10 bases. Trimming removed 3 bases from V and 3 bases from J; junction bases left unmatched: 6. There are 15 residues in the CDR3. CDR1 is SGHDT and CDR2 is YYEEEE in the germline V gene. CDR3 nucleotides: TGTGCCAGCAGCTGGACACTAGCGGGGTACTACGAGCAGTACTTC. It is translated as CASSWTLAGYYEQYF.

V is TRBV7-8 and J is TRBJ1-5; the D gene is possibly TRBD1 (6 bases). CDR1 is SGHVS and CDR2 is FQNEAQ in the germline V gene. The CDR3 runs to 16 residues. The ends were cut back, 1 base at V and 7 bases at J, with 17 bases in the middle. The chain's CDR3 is CASSLGGPTGNQPQHF. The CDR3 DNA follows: TGTGCCAGCAGCTTAGGGGGCCCTACAGGGAACCAGCCCCAGCATTTT.

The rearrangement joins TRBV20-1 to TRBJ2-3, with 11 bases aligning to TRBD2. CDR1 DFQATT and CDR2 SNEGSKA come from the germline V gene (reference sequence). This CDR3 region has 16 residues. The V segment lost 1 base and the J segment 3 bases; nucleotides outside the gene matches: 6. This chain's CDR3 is CSARGTSGSTTDTQYF. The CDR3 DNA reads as TGCAGTGCTAGAGGTACTAGCGGGAGTACTACAGATACGCAGTATTTT.

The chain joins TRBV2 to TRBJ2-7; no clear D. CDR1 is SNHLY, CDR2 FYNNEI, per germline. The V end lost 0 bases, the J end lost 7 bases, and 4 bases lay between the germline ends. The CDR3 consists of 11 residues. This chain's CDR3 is CASSEALEQYF. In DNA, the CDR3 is TGTGCCAGCAGTGAAGCACTAGAGCAGTACTTC.

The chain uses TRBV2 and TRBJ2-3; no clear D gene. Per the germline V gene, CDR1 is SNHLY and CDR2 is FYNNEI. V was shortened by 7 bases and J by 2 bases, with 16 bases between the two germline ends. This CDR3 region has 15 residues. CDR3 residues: CASKYLLKDTDTQYF. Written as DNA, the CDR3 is TGTGCCAGCAAGTATCTGCTGAAAGACACAGATACGCAGTATTTT.

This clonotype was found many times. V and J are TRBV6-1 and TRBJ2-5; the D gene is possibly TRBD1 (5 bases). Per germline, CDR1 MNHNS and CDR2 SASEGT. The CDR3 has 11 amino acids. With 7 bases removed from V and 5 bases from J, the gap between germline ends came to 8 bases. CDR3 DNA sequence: TGTGCCAGCACCCCAGGGGAGACCCAGTACTTC. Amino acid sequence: CASTPGETQYF.

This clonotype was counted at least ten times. The CDR3 DNA reads as TGTGCCAGCAGCCCTTCCGCAGGGACTCACGAGCAGTACTTC. This encodes CASSPSAGTHEQYF. This chain links TRBV28 with TRBJ2-7; TRBD2 is a possible D gene (6 bases). CDR3 length equals 14 residues. Trimming cost V 6 bases and J 5 bases, with 17 bases left between them. Germline V CDR1 and CDR2: MDHEN, SYDVKM.

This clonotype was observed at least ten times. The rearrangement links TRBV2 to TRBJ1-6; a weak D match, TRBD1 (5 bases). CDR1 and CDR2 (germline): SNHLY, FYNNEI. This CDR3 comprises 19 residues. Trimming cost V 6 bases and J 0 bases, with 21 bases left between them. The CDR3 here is CASRRILQGPGSYNSPLHF. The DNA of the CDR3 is TGTGCCAGCAGAAGAATTCTCCAGGGCCCCGGCTCCTATAATTCACCCCTCCACTTT.

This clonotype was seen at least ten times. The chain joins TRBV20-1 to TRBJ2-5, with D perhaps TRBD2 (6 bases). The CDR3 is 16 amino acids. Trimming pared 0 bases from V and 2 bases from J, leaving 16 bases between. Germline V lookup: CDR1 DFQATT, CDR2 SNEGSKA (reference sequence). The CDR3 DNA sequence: TGCAGTGCTAGAGATGTTCAGCGGGCTGGGCAAGAGACCCAGTACTTC. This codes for CSARDVQRAGQETQYF.

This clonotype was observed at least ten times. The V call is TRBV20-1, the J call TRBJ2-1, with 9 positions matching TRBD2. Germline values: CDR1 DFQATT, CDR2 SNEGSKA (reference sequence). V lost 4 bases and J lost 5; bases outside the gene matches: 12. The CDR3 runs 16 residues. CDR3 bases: TGCAGTGCTATACCCTTAGCGGGAGATCCTAACAATGAGCAGTTCTTC. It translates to CSAIPLAGDPNNEQFF.

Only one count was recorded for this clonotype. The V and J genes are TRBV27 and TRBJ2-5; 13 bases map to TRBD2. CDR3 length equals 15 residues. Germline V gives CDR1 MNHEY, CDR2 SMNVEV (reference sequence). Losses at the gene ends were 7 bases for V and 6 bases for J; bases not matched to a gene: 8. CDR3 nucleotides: TGTGCCAGCACCAAACTAGCGGGAGGGCTACAGACCCAGTACTTC. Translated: CASTKLAGGLQTQYF.

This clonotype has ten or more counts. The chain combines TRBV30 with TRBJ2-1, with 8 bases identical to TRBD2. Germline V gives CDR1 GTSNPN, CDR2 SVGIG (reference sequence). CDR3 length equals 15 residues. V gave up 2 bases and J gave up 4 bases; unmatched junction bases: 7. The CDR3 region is CAWSSGSPLYNEQFF. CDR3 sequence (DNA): TGTGCCTGGAGTAGCGGGAGTCCATTGTACAATGAGCAGTTCTTC.

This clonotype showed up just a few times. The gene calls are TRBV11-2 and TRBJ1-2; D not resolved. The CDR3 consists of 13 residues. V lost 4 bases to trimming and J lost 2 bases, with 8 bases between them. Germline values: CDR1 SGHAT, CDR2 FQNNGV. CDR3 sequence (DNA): TGTGCCAGCAGCTACGGTGACAACTATGGCTACACCTTC. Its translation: CASSYGDNYGYTF.

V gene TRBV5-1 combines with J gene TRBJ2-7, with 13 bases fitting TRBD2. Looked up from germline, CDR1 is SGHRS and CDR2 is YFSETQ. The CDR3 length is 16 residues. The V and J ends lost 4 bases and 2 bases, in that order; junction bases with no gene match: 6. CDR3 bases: TGCGCCAGCAGCAAAGGGACTAGCGGGGTCCCCTACGAGCAGTACTTC. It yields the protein CASSKGTSGVPYEQYF.

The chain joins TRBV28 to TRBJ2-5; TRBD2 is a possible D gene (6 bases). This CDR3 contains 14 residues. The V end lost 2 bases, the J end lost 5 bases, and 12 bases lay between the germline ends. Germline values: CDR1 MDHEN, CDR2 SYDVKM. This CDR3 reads CASSLTGTLETQYF. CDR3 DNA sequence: TGTGCCAGCAGTTTAACCGGGACTTTGGAGACCCAGTACTTC.

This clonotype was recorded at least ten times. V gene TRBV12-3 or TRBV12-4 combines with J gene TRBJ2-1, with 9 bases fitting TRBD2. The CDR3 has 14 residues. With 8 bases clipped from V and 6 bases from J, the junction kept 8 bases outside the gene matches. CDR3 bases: TGTGCCAGCGATACTAGCGGGTCGAGCAATGAGCAGTTCTTC. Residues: CASDTSGSSNEQFF.

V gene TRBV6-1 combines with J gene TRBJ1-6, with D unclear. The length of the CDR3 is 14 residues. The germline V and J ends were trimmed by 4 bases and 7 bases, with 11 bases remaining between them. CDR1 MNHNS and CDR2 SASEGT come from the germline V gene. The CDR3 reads CASSAVHSNSPLHF. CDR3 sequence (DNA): TGTGCCAGCAGTGCCGTACACTCGAATTCACCCCTCCACTTT.

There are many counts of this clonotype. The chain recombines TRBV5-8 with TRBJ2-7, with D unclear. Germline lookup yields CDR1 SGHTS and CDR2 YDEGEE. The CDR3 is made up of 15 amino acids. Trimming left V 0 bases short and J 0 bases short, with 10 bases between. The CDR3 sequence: CASSLAGLHSYEQYF. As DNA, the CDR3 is TGTGCCAGCAGCTTGGCCGGGCTTCACTCCTACGAGCAGTACTTC.

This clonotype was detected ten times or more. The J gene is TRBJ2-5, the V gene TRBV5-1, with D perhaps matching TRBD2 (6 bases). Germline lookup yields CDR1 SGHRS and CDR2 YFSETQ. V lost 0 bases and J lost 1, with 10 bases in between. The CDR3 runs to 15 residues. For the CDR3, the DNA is TGCGCCAGCAGCTTGGCCAGACTAGGCCAAGAGACCCAGTACTTC. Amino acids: CASSLARLGQETQYF. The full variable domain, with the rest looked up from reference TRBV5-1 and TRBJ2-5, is KAGVTQTPRYLIKTRGQQVTLSCSPISGHRSVSWYQQTPGQGLQFLFEYFSETQRNKGNFPGRFSGRQFSNSRSEMNVSTLELGDSALYLCASSLARLGQETQYFGPGTRLLVL.

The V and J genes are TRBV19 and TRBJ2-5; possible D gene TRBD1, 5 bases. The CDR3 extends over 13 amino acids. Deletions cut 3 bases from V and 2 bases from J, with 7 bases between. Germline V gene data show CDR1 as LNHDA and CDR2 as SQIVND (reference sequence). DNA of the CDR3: TGTGCCAGTAGTATTACAGGTCAAGAGACCCAGTACTTC. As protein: CASSITGQETQYF.

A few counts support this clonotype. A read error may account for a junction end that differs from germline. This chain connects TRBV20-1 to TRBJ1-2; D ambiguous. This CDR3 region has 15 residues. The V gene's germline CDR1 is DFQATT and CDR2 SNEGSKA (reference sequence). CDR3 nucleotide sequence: TGCAGTGCTAGAGTTTTGGCAGCCCTTCGGTATGGCCACACCTTC. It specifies CSARVLAALRYGHTF.

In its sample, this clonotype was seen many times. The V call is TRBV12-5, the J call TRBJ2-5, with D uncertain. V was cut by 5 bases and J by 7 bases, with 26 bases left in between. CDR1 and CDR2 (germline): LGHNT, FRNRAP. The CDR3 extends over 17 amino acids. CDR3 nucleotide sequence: TGTGCTAGTGGTCCCATAAGCTGGCAAAAGGGCAAGGGGACCCAGTACTTC. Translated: CASGPISWQKGKGTQYF.

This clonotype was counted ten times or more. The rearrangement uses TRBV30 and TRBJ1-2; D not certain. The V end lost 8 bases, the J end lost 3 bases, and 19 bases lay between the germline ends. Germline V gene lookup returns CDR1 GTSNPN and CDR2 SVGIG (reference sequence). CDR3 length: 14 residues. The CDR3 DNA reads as TGTGCCGGACTTGGTCGGGCCAAGGACTATGGCTACACCTTC. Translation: CAGLGRAKDYGYTF.

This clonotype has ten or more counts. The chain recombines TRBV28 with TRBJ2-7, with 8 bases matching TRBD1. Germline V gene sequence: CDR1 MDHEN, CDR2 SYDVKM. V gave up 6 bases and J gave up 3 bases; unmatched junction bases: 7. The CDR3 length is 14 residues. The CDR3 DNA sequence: TGTGCCAGCAGATCAGGGGGCGCATTCTACGAGCAGTACTTC. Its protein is CASRSGGAFYEQYF.

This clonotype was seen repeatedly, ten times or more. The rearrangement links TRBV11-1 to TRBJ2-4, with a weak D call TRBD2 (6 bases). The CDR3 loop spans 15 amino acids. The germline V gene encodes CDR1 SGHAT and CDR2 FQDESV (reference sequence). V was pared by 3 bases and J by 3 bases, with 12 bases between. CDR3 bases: TGTGCCAGCAGCTTCCGGAGGGCGGGCAAAAACATTCAGTACTTC. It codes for CASSFRRAGKNIQYF.

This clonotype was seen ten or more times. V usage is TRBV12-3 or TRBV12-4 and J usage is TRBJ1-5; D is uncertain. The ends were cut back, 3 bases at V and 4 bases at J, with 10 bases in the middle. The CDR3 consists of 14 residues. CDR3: CASSFSGLNQPQHF. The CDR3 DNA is TGTGCCAGCAGTTTCTCCGGATTAAATCAGCCCCAGCATTTT.

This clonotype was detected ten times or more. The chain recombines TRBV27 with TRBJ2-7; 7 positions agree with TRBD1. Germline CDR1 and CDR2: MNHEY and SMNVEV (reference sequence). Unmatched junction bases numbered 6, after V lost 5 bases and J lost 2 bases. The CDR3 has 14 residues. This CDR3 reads CASSHRGSPYEQYF. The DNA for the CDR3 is TGTGCCAGCAGTCACAGGGGATCCCCCTACGAGCAGTACTTC.